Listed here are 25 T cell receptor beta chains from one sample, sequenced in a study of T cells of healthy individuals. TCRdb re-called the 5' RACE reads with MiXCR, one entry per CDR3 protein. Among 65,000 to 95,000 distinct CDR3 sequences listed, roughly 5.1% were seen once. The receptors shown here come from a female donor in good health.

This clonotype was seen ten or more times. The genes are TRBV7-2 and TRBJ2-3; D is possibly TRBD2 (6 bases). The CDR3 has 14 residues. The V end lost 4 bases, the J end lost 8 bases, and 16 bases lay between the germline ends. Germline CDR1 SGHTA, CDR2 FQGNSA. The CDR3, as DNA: TGTGCCAGCAGCTACGAAGGTGGGAGGCGTACGCAGTATTTT. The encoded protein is CASSYEGGRRTQYF.

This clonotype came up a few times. CDR3 DNA sequence: TGTGCCAGCAGCCCGGGACACGCCACCTACGAGCAGTACTTC. Translation: CASSPGHATYEQYF. The chain uses TRBV3-1 and TRBJ2-7; tentatively, D is TRBD1 (6 bases). The CDR3 contains 14 residues. V lost 4 bases to trimming and J lost 2 bases, with 12 bases between them. CDR1 and CDR2 from the germline V gene are LGHDT and YNNKEL (reference sequence).

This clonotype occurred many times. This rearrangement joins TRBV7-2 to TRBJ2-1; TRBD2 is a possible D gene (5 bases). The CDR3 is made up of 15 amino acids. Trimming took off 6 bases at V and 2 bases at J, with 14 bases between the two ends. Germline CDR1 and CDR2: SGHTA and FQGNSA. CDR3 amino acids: CASSSFLGAYNEQFF. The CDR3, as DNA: TGTGCCAGCAGTTCCTTCCTCGGGGCCTACAATGAGCAGTTCTTC.

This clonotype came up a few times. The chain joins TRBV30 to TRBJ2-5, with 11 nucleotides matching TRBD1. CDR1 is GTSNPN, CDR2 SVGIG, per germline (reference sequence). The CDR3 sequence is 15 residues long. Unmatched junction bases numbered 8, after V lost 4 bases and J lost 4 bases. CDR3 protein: CAWKYGTGGRETQYF. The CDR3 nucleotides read TGTGCCTGGAAATATGGGACAGGGGGGAGAGAGACCCAGTACTTC.

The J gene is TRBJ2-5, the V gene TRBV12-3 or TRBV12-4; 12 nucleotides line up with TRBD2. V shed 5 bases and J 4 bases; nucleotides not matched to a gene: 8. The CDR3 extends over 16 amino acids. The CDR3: CASSLQTSGSRETQYF. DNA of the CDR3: TGTGCCAGCAGTCTCCAGACTAGCGGGAGTCGAGAGACCCAGTACTTC.

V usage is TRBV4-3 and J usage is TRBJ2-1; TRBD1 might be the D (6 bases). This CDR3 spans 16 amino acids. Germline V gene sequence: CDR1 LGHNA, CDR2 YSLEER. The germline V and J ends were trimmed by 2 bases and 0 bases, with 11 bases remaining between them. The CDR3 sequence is CASSQSPTGSYNEQFF. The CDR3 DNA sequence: TGCGCCAGCAGCCAATCCCCGACAGGCTCCTACAATGAGCAGTTCTTC.

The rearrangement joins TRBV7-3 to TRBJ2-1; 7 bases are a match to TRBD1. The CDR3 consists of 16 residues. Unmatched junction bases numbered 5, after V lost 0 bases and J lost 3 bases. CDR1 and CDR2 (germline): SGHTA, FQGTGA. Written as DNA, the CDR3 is TGTGCCAGCAGCTTAACTGGACAGGTCCGCTACAATGAGCAGTTCTTC. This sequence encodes CASSLTGQVRYNEQFF. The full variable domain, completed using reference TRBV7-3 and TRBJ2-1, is GAGVSQTPSNKVTEKGKYVELRCDPISGHTALYWYRQSLGQGPEFLIYFQGTGAADDSGLPNDRFFAVRPEGSVSTLKIQRTERGDSAVYLCASSLTGQVRYNEQFFGPGTRLTVL.

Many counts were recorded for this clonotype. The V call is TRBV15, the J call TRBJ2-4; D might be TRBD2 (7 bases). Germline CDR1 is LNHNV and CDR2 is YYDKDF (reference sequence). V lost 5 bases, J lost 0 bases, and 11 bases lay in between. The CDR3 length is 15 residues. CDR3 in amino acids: CATSAGASAKNIQYF. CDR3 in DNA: TGTGCCACCAGCGCGGGGGCGTCAGCCAAAAACATTCAGTACTTC.

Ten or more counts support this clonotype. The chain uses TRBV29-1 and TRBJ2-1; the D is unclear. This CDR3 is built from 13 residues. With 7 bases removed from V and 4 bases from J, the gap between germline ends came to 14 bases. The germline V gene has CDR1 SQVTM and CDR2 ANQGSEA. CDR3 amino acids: CSALPGGYNEQFF. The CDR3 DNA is TGCAGCGCCCTGCCTGGTGGGTACAATGAGCAGTTCTTC.

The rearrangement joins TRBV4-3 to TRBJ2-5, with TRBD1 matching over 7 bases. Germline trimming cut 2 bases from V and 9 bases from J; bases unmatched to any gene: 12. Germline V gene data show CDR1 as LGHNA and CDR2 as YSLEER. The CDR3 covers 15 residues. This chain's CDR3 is CASSQRPTGAGAQYF. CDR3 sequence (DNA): TGCGCCAGCAGCCAAAGGCCCACAGGGGCCGGGGCCCAGTACTTC.

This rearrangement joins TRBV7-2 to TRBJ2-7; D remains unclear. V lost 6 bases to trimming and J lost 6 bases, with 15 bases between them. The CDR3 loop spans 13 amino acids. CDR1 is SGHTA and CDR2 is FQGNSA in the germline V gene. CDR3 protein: CASREHSGVEQYF. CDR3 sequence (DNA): TGTGCCAGCAGAGAGCATAGTGGGGTCGAGCAGTACTTC.

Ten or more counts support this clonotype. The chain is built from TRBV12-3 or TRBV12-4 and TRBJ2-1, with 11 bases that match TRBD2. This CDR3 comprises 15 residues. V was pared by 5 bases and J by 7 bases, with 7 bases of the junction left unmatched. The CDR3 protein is CASSPTSGSGNEQFF. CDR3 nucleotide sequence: TGTGCCAGCAGTCCTACTAGCGGGAGTGGGAATGAGCAGTTCTTC.

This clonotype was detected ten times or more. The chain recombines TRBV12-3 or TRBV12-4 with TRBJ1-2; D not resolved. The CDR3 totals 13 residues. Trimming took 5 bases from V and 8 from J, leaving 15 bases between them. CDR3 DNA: TGTGCCAGCAGTCCCGACACAGCCGTAGGCTACACCTTC. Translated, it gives CASSPDTAVGYTF.

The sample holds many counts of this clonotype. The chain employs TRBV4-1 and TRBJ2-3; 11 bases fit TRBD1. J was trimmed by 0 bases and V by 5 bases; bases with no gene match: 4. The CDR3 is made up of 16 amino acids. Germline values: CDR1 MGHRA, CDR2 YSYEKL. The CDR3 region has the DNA TGCGCCAGCAGCAGCCGGGACAGGGGGAGCACAGATACGCAGTATTTT. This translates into CASSSRDRGSTDTQYF.

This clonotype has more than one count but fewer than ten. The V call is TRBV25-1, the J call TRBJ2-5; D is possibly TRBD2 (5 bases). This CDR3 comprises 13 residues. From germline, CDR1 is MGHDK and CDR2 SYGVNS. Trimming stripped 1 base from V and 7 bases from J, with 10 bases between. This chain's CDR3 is CASSELFGVTQYF. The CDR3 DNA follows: TGTGCCAGCAGTGAATTGTTCGGGGTGACCCAGTACTTC.

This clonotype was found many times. CDR3 nucleotides: TGTGCCAGCATCCTGAAGACAGGGGGCGTCAAGACCCAGTACTTC. It yields the protein CASILKTGGVKTQYF. This sequence joins TRBV6-2 or TRBV6-3 and TRBJ2-5; TRBD1 aligns across 10 bases. With V trimmed by 7 bases and J by 6 bases, 11 bases remained unmatched. The CDR3 loop spans 15 amino acids. CDR1 and CDR2 (germline): MNHEY, SVGEGT.

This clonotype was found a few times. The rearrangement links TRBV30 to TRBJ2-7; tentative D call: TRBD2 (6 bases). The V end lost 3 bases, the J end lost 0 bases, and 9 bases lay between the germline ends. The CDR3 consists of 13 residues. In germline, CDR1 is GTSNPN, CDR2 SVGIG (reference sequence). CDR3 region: CAWSSGSSYEQYF. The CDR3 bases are TGTGCCTGGAGCTCCGGGAGCTCCTACGAGCAGTACTTC.

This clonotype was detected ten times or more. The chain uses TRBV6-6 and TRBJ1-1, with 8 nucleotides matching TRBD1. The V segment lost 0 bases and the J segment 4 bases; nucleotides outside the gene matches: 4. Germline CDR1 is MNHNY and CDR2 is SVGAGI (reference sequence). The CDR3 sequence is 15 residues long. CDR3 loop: CASSYSGQGFTEAFF. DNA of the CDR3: TGTGCCAGCAGTTACTCCGGACAGGGCTTCACTGAAGCTTTCTTT.

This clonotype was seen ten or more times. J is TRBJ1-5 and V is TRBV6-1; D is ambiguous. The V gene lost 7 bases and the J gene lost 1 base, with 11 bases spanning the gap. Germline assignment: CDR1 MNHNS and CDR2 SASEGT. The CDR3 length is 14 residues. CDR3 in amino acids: CASNYGRSNQPQHF. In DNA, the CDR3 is TGTGCCAGCAATTACGGACGGAGCAATCAGCCCCAGCATTTT.

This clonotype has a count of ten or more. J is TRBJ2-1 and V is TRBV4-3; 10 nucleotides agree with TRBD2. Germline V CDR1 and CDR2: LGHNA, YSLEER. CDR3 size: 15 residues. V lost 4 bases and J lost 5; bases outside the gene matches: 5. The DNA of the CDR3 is TGCGCCAGCAGCCGGCCCGGGACTAGCGACAATGAGCAGTTCTTC. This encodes CASSRPGTSDNEQFF.

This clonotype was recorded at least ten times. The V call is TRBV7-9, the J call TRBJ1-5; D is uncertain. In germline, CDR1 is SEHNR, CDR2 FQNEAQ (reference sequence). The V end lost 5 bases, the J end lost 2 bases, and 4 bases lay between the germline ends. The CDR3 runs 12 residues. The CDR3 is CASSGGNQPQHF. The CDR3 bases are TGTGCCAGCAGCGGGGGCAATCAGCCCCAGCATTTT. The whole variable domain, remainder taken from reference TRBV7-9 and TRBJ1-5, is DTGVSQNPRHKITKRGQNVTFRCDPISEHNRLYWYRQTLGQGPEFLTYFQNEAQLEKSRLLSDRFSAERPKGSFSTLEIQRTEQGDSAMYLCASSGGNQPQHFGDGTRLSIL.

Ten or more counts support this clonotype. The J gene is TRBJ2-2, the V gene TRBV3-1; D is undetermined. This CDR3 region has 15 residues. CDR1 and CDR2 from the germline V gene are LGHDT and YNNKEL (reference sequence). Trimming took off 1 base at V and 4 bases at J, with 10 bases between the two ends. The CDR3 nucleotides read TGTGCCAGCAGCCAAGTAGGAGTCACCACCGGGGAGCTGTTTTTT. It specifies CASSQVGVTTGELFF.

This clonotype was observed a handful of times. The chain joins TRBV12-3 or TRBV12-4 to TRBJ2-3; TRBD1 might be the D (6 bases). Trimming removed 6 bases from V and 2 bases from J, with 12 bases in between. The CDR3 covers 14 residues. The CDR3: CASSPDRPTDTQYF. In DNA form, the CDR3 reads TGTGCCAGCAGCCCCGACAGGCCCACAGATACGCAGTATTTT.

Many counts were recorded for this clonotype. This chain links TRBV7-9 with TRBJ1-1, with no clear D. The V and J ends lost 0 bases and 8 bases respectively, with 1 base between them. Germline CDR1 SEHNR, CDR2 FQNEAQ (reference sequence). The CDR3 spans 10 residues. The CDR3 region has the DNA TGTGCCAGCAGCTTAGCGGAAGCTTTCTTT. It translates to CASSLAEAFF. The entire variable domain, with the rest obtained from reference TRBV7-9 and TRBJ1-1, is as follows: DTGVSQNPRHKITKRGQNVTFRCDPISEHNRLYWYRQTLGQGPEFLTYFQNEAQLEKSRLLSDRFSAERPKGSFSTLEIQRTEQGDSAMYLCASSLAEAFFGQGTRLTVV.

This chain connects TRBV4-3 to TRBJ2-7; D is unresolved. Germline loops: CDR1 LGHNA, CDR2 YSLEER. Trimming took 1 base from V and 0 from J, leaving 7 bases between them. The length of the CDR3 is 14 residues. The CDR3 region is CASSQGVASYEQYF. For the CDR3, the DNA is TGCGCCAGCAGCCAAGGGGTAGCCTCCTACGAGCAGTACTTC.